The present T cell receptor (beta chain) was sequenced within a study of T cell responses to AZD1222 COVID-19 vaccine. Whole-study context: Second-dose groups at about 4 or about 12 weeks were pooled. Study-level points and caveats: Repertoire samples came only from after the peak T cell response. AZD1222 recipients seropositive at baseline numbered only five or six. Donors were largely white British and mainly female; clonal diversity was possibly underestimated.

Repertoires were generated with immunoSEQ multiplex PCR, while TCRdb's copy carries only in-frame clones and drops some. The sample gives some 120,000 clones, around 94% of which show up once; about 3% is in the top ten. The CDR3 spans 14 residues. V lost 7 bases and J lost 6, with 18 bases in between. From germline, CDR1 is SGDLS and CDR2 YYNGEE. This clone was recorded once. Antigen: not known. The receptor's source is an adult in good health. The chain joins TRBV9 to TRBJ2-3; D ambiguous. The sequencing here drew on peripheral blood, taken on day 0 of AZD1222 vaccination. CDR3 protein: CASGKQYFVDTQYF. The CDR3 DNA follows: TGTGCCAGCGGGAAGCAGTATTTCGTGGATACGCAGTATTTT. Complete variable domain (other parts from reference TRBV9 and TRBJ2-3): DSGVTQTPKHLITATGQRVTLRCSPRSGDLSVYWYQQSLDQGLQFLIQYYNGEERAKGNILERFSAQQFPDLHSELNLSSLELGDSALYFCASGKQYFVDTQYFGPGTRLTVL.